Below, one TCR delta chain is given with its context. Its target is unknown. A clone one base away is much larger, so this may be a read error. The source of the sample is a study of gammadelta T cells in human blood. Study-level results: Polyclonal expansion of innate γδ T cells after birth appeared microbially driven.

Germline V gene data show CDR1 as GEAIGNYY and CDR2 as EKD. CDR3 length equals 16 residues. The V segment lost 7 bases and the J segment 5 bases; nucleotides outside the gene matches: 17. TCRdb redid the clone calls on the RT-PCR reads with CATT. The table lists fewer than 1,500 delta-chain clones, approximately 10% of them singletons, with approximately 6% in the top ten. The sequence was collected from a newborn. This rearrangement joins TRDV2 to TRDJ1; 8 nucleotides match TRDD3. Source material: non-Vgamma9Vdelta2 gamma-delta T cells from cord blood. The CDR3 spells CAWTPGDKEGRDKLIF. The CDR3 bases are TGTGCCTGGACTCCGGGGGATAAGGAGGGGCGGGATAAACTCATCTTT.